This T cell receptor beta chain appears in the sequencing data of a study of long-term antiretroviral therapy in people with HIV. They ran version v3.0 of the immunoSEQ assay at survey level. Sequencing used immunoSEQ multiplex PCR; TCRdb keeps in-frame clones, though not all of them. In the table there are 25,000 to 35,000 clones, approximately 80% of which are singletons. The CDR3 is 14 residues long. Germline assignment: CDR1 SGHRS and CDR2 YFSETQ. With 4 bases removed from V and 4 bases from J, the gap between germline ends came to 9 bases. The receptor was derived from a man younger than 40 with HIV. The sample in question was unsorted PBMCs, obtained 2.7 to 2.9 years after starting antiretroviral therapy. The chain has TRBV5-1 and TRBJ1-6, with a tentative D call TRBD1 (6 bases). CDR3 amino acids: CASSVQGYNSPLHF. The CDR3 DNA reads as TGCGCCAGCAGCGTACAGGGTTATAATTCACCCCTCCACTTT.